The sample holds one count of the clone carrying this TCR beta chain. This specimen belongs to a study of T cells in localized non-small cell lung cancer. V lost 4 bases and J lost 3, with 14 bases in between. The length of the CDR3 is 14 residues. CDR1 and CDR2 (germline): SGHDT, YYEEEE. TCRdb keeps only in-frame clones here, not all; method: immunoSEQ multiplex PCR. The sample lists under 50,000 clones, around 81% seen once, with about 15% in the top ten. Here the sequenced sample was peripheral blood mononuclear cells, taken before any cancer treatment. The chain carries TRBV5-6 and TRBJ2-7, with D unresolved. The clonotype originates from a man between 40 and 75 years old with stage III lung adenocarcinoma. The CDR3 DNA sequence: TGTGCCAGCAGCCTGGGGAACAGCTTCTACGAGCAGTACTTC. Translation: CASSLGNSFYEQYF.